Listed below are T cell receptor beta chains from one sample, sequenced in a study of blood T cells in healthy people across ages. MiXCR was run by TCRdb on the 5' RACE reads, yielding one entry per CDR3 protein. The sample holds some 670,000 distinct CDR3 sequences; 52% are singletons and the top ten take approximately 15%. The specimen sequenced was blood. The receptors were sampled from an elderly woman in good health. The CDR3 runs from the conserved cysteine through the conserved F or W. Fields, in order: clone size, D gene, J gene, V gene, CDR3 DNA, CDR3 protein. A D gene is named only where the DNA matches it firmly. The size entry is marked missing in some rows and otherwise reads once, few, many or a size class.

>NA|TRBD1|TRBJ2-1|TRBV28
TGTGCCAGTAGTTTGAGACAGGGGACGTACGAGCAGTTCTTC
CASSLRQGTYEQFF
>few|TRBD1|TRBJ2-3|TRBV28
TGTGCCAGCAGTTCCTGGACAGGGCGGACAGATACGCAGTATTTT
CASSSWTGRTDTQYF
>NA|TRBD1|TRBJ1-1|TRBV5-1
TGCGCCAGCAGCTTAGGACAGGGGGCTGGGAACACTGAAGCTTTCTTT
CASSLGQGAGNTEAFF
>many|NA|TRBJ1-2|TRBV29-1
TGCGGGGCCCTCTCCTCCAGGACGTTCTATGGCTACACCTTC
CGALSSRTFYGYTF
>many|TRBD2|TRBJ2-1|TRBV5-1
TGCGCCAGCAGCTTGGAGCTAGCGGCTCCCTACAATGAGCAGTTCTTC
CASSLELAAPYNEQFF
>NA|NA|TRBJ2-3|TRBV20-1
TGCAGTGTCCCTTGGGGGGTCACAGATACGCAGTATTTT
CSVPWGVTDTQYF
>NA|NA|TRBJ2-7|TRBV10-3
TGTGCCATCAGTGTCCAGGGTGGGAGTTACGAGCAGTACTTC
CAISVQGGSYEQYF
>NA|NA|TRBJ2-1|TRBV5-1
TGCGCCAGCAGCGTGGCCTTCGGGTTGAATGAGCAGTTCTTC
CASSVAFGLNEQFF
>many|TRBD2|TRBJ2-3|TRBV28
TGTGCCAGCAGACTTGGGGCGGGGGGGTTTCAAAGCACAGATACGCAGTATTTT
CASRLGAGGFQSTDTQYF
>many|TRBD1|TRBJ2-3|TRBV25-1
TGTGCCAGCAGTGACCGCGACAGGGGGCACACAGATACGCAGTATTTT
CASSDRDRGHTDTQYF
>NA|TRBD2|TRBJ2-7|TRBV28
TGTGCCAGCAGTACCACGGGGGGGACTTTCTCCTACGAGCAGTACTTC
CASSTTGGTFSYEQYF
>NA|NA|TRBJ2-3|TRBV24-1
TGTGCCACCAGTGAGGCGCAGGCACGCACAGATACGCAGTATTTT
CATSEAQARTDTQYF
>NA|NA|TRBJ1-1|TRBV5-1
TGCGCCAGCAGCGTGGGAGAACAAGGCACTGAAGCTTTCTTT
CASSVGEQGTEAFF
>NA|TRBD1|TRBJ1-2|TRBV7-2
TGTGCCAGCAGCTCGGGACAGGGAACGCTTGGCTACACCTTC
CASSSGQGTLGYTF
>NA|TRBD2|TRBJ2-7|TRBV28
TGTGCCAGCCGGGGCCAGGGGAGCGGGAGTCACAGCGAGCAGTACTTC
CASRGQGSGSHSEQYF
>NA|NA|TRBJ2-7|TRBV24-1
TGTGCCACCTCAGTGGGTTACGAGCAGTACTTC
CATSVGYEQYF
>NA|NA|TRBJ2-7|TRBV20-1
TGCAGTGTCCCCCTCGGGTCGATGGACGAGCAGTACTTC
CSVPLGSMDEQYF
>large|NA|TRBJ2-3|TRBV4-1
TGCGCCAGCAGCCAAGATGAAGGGTCTTTAGTAACAGATACGCAGTATTTT
CASSQDEGSLVTDTQYF
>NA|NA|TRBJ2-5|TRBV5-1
TGCGCCAGCAGCTTGGCCTCGGCCCGGGAGACCCAGTACTTC
CASSLASARETQYF
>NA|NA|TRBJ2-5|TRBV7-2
TGTGCCAGCAGCTTAGTAGAAAAGTACCAGGAGACCCAGTACTTC
CASSLVEKYQETQYF
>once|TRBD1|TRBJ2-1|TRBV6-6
TGTGCCAGCACCAGGACAGGGAGACATGAGCAGTTCTTC
CASTRTGRHEQFF
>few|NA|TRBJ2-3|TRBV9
TGTGCCAGCAGCCTAAGAGGGGGGCCTCTCGCCACAGATACGCAGTATTTT
CASSLRGGPLATDTQYF
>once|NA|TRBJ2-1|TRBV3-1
TGTGCCAGCAGCCAAGATACGCGGAGTACCCAGTTCTTC
CASSQDTRSTQFF
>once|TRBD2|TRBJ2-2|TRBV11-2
TGTGCCAGCAGCTTAGATCGGACTAGCGGGGGGCTTTTCACCGGGGAGCTGTTTTTT
CASSLDRTSGGLFTGELFF
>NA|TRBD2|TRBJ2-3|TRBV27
TGTGCCACCGGGGGAGGGTGGAGCGCAGATACGCAGTATTTT
CATGGGWSADTQYF
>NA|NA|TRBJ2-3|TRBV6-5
TGTGCCAGCAGTAGTACAGGGCCCCCTAGCACAGATACGCAGTATTTT
CASSSTGPPSTDTQYF
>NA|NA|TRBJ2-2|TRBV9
TGTGCCAGCAGCGCCAGCGGTGCGAACACCGGGGAGCTGTTTTTT
CASSASGANTGELFF
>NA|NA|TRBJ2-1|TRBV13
TGTGCCAGCGGGGGGTTAGTGTACAATGAGCAGTTCTTC
CASGGLVYNEQFF
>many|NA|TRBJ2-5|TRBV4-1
TGCGCCAGCAGCCAAGAATACTTGGAGACCCAGTACTTC
CASSQEYLETQYF
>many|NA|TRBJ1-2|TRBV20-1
TGCAGTGCTAGAGATGGTCCCAGCTTCTATGGCTACACCTTC
CSARDGPSFYGYTF
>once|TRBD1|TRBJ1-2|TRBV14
TGTGCCAGCAGCCGAAGACAGGGGGGAAACTATGGCTACACCTTC
CASSRRQGGNYGYTF
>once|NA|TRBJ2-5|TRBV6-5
TGTGCCAGCAGGCCTCCCTTCAAGGGAGAGACCCAGTACTTC
CASRPPFKGETQYF
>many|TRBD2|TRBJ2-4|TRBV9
TGTGCCAGCAGCGTAGGATGGGGCGGGACTAGCGGGGGACCACAACTAGCCAAAAACATTCAGTACTTC
CASSVGWGGTSGGPQLAKNIQYF
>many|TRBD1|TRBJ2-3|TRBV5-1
TGCGCCAGCAGCCTTATACAGGGGACAGATACGCAGTATTTT
CASSLIQGTDTQYF
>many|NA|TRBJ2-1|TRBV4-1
TGCGCCAGCAGCCAAGTAGGGTCTCCCGACAATGAGCAGTTCTTC
CASSQVGSPDNEQFF
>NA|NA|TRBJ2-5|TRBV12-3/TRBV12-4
TGTGCCAGCAGGCCCTATTTCTACGAGTGGCAGTACTTC
CASRPYFYEWQYF
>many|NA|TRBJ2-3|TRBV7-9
TGTGCCAGCAGCCCACCCGAGCCCACAGATACGCAGTATTTT
CASSPPEPTDTQYF
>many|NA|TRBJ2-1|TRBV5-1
TGCGCCAGCAGCGTCCTAAGCGGAGAAAATGAGCAGTTCTTC
CASSVLSGENEQFF
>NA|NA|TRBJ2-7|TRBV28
TGTGCCAGCAGTGGCGACAGACCCTACGAGCAGTACTTC
CASSGDRPYEQYF
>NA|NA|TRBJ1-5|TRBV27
TGTGCCAGCAGTTCCGACAGAATCCTAAATCAGCCCCAGCATTTT
CASSSDRILNQPQHF
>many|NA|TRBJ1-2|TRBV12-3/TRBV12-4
TGTGCCAGCAGTTTCAGACGGCTACAGTTTTACACCTTC
CASSFRRLQFYTF
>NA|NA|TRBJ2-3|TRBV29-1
TGCAGCGTTGAGCCTCCCAGCGTAGCAGATACGCAGTATTTT
CSVEPPSVADTQYF
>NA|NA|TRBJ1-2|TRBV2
TGTGCCAGCAGCTTCGCGACAGCTGGCTACACCTTC
CASSFATAGYTF
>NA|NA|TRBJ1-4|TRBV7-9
TGTGCCAGCAGCGGAAGACAGGAACTTAATGAAAAACTGTTTTTT
CASSGRQELNEKLFF
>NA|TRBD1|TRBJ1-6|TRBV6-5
TGTGCCAGCAGTCCCGGGACAGGGAGACGTAATTCACCCCTCCACTTT
CASSPGTGRRNSPLHF
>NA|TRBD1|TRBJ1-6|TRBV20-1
TGCAGTGCTTCTGGACAGGGGTATTCACCCCTCCACTTT
CSASGQGYSPLHF
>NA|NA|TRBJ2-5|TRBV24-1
TGTGCCACCAGTGTCCAGGGCCAAGAGACCCAGTACTTC
CATSVQGQETQYF
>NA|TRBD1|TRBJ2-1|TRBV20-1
TGCAGTGCTGCTAGACCCTCAGGACAGGGTGCAAGTGAGCAGTTCTTC
CSAARPSGQGASEQFF
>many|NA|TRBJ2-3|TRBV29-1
TGCAGCGTCCGAGGGGGTAGACCCGACACAGATACGCAGTATTTT
CSVRGGRPDTDTQYF
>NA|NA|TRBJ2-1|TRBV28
TGTGCCAGCAGTTTGGGGCAGTCCCCGAATGAGCAGTTCTTC
CASSLGQSPNEQFF
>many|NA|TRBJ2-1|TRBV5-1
TGCTCCAGCAGCTTACAGGGCATCACCTACAATGAGCAGTTCTTC
CSSSLQGITYNEQFF
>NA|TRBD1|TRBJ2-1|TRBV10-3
TGTGCCATCAAGGACAGGGGAGACGATGAGCAGTTCTTC
CAIKDRGDDEQFF
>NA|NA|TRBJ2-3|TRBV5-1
TGCGCCAGCAGCGAGGGACAAGCGGGTGCAGATACGCAGTATTTT
CASSEGQAGADTQYF
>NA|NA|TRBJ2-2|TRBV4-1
TGCGCCAGCAGCCAAGATCCCCCACAGAACACCGGGGAGCTGTTTTTT
CASSQDPPQNTGELFF
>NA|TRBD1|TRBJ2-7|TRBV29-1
TGCAGCGTTTCTTGGATCGCCTCCCGGGACAGAAAGTATTCCTACGAGCAGTACTTC
CSVSWIASRDRKYSYEQYF
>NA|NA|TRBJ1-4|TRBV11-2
TGTGCCAGCAGCTCCGGGACGGAACTGTTTTTT
CASSSGTELFF
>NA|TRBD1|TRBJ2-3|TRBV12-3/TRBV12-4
TGTGCCAGCAGTTTAGGTCGTTCGGACAGGGTGACAGATACGCAGTATTTT
CASSLGRSDRVTDTQYF